A selection of T cell receptor beta chains follows, all from one sample in a study of T cell changes during pregnancy in multiple sclerosis. Generated by immunoSEQ multiplex PCR, the TCRdb table keeps only in-frame clones and is missing some. The repertoire holds around 31,000 clones, with roughly nine tenths as singletons. The material was CD8+ T cells from peripheral blood mononuclear cells, obtained in the second trimester of pregnancy. These receptors all come from a female donor with multiple sclerosis, enrolled in a pregnancy study. The CDR3 runs from the conserved cysteine through the conserved F or W. A D gene is named only where the DNA matches it firmly. Rows may omit the clone size; those that give it use once, few, many or a size class.

>TRBJ2-6|-|TRBD1|TRBV5-5
TGTGCCAGCAGCTTTACGGGACAGGGGGCTTCTGGGGCCAACGTCCTGACTTTC
CASSFTGQGASGANVLTF
>TRBJ1-2|-|-|TRBV19
TGTGCCAGTAGTATCCAGGGTGCAAACTATGGCTACACCTTC
CASSIQGANYGYTF
>TRBJ2-2|few|-|TRBV6-4
TGTGCCAGCAGTGACTCGCCGGAGGCCGGGGAGCTGTTTTTT
CASSDSPEAGELFF
>TRBJ2-3|-|-|TRBV6-4
TGTGCCAGCAGTGAAGGGGGTGGGGCGACAGATACGCAGTATTTT
CASSEGGGATDTQYF
>TRBJ2-7|-|TRBD1|TRBV4-1
TGCGCCAGCAGCCAAGCGGACAGGTCCTACGAGCAGTACTTC
CASSQADRSYEQYF
>TRBJ1-2|-|-|TRBV5-4
TGTGCCAGCAGCCCGGGGGGGTCTAACTATGGCTACACCTTC
CASSPGGSNYGYTF
>TRBJ2-7|-|TRBD2|TRBV6-1
TGTGCCAGCAGTGGGGAACTAGCGGGAGTCATCTACGAGCAGTACTTC
CASSGELAGVIYEQYF
>TRBJ1-4|-|-|TRBV4-1
TGCGCCAGCAGCCAGGCTACAGGGAGGGGAACTGAAAAACTGTTTTTT
CASSQATGRGTEKLFF
>TRBJ2-7|-|-|TRBV21-1
TGTGCCAGCAGCCAGCCTCCCGGACAGGGCCGCTGCGAGCAGTACTTC
CASSQPPGQGRCEQYF
>TRBJ1-1|-|TRBD1|TRBV5-1
TGCGCCAGCAGCTTCGGACAGGGGGAGGACACTGAAGCTTTCTTT
CASSFGQGEDTEAFF
>TRBJ2-2|-|TRBD1|TRBV6-1
TGTGCCAGCACCCAAGGACAGGGGGCCGGGGAGCTGTTTTTT
CASTQGQGAGELFF
>TRBJ2-1|-|TRBD1|TRBV4-1
TGCGCCAGCAGCCTCGAGGGCAGGGGGCTGAATGAGCAGTTCTTC
CASSLEGRGLNEQFF
>TRBJ1-2|-|-|TRBV4-1
TGCGCCAGCAGCCAAGCCCCCCAGATCAACTATGGCTACACCTTC
CASSQAPQINYGYTF
>TRBJ2-7|-|-|TRBV11-2
TGTGCCAGCAGCTTATCCATACAGGTTAGCGAGCAGTACTTC
CASSLSIQVSEQYF
>TRBJ2-7|-|TRBD2|TRBV4-2
TGTGCCAGCAGCCAAGAGGGGACTACCCTATACGAGCAGTACTTC
CASSQEGTTLYEQYF
>TRBJ2-7|many|TRBD2|TRBV27
TGTGCCAGCAGTAACCCCCCGGGACTAGCGGGCTACGAGCAGTACTTC
CASSNPPGLAGYEQYF
>TRBJ2-7|-|TRBD2|TRBV28
TGTGCCAGCAGTTCTACCTCCGGGAGGCATTACGAGCAGTACTTC
CASSSTSGRHYEQYF
>TRBJ2-5|-|-|TRBV4-1
TGCGCCAGCAGCCAAGATCCGGGATCGGGGGAGACCCAGTACTTC
CASSQDPGSGETQYF
>TRBJ1-2|few|-|TRBV28
TGTGCCAGCAGTTTTTCAGGGGAGTATGGCTACACCTTC
CASSFSGEYGYTF
>TRBJ2-1|-|-|TRBV28
TGTGCCAGCAGTTTCGGTACCTACAATGAGCAGTTCTTC
CASSFGTYNEQFF
>TRBJ2-5|-|TRBD2|TRBV4-1
TGCGCCAGTGCGCTTATCGGGCTAGCGGGAGGAGGAGAGACCCAGTACTTC
CASALIGLAGGGETQYF
>TRBJ1-5|-|-|TRBV2
TGTGCCAGCAGTGAAGCGGTACAGTCAAGCAATCAGCCCCAGCATTTT
CASSEAVQSSNQPQHF
>TRBJ2-1|-|-|TRBV6-5
TGTGCCACCCGTTCTGTCTCCTACAATGAGCAGTTCTTC
CATRSVSYNEQFF
>TRBJ1-3|-|TRBD1|TRBV10-3
TGTGCCATCACCAGAGACGGGACAGGGACTGGAAACACCATATATTTT
CAITRDGTGTGNTIYF
>TRBJ2-7|-|TRBD1|TRBV5-6
TGTGCCAGCAGCTCCGACTCGACAGGGCCCTACGAGCAGTACTTC
CASSSDSTGPYEQYF
>TRBJ2-3|-|TRBD2|TRBV12-5
TGTGCTAGTGCCTGGGGGACTAGCGGTACAGATACGCAGTATTTT
CASAWGTSGTDTQYF
>TRBJ2-3|-|-|TRBV11-2
TGTGCCAGCAGCCCCAATGGCGGGATCACAGATACGCAGTATTTT
CASSPNGGITDTQYF
>TRBJ2-5|-|-|TRBV30
TGTGCCTGGAGTGAACAGCAAGAGACCCAGTACTTC
CAWSEQQETQYF
>TRBJ2-3|-|-|TRBV27
TGTGCCAGCAGTTTATCGGTTCCCAACTGGGATACGCAGTATTTT
CASSLSVPNWDTQYF
>TRBJ2-7|-|TRBD2|TRBV9
TGTGCCAGCAGCGCGGGACTAGGATCCTACGAGCAGTACTTC
CASSAGLGSYEQYF
>TRBJ1-3|-|-|TRBV7-9
TGTGCCAGCAGCTTAGGGGGCGCAGGAAACACCATATATTTT
CASSLGGAGNTIYF
>TRBJ2-7|-|-|TRBV29-1
TGCAGCGTTGTAAGGAGGGGACTGGGTCCCAACGAGCAGTACTTC
CSVVRRGLGPNEQYF
>TRBJ1-2|-|TRBD1|TRBV9
TGTGCCAGCAGCGTAGTCGACAGGGACCCTGACACCTTC
CASSVVDRDPDTF
>TRBJ2-7|-|TRBD2|TRBV5-1
TGCGCCAGCAGCTTCCGGACTAGCCCCAGTTACGAGCAGTACTTC
CASSFRTSPSYEQYF
>TRBJ2-7|-|TRBD1|TRBV6-1
TGTGCCAGCAGTGAAGGGACAGGTGGGTACGAGCAGTACTTC
CASSEGTGGYEQYF
>TRBJ1-4|-|-|TRBV10-1
TGCGCCAGCAGTACAACGGGTACTAATGAAAAACTGTTTTTT
CASSTTGTNEKLFF
>TRBJ2-3|-|TRBD2|TRBV15
TGTGCCACCAGCAGAAGCGGGGGTAGCACAGATACGCAGTATTTT
CATSRSGGSTDTQYF
>TRBJ1-3|-|-|TRBV19
TGTGCCAGTAGTATGGCGGGCTATACCCGGAACACCATATATTTT
CASSMAGYTRNTIYF
>TRBJ2-2|-|TRBD2|TRBV28
TGTGCCAGCAGATTTAGCGGGTGGGACACCGGGGAGCTGTTTTTT
CASRFSGWDTGELFF
>TRBJ1-1|-|-|TRBV27
TGTGCCAGCAGCCCATTTACATCCTCGGGTTCTGAAGCTTTCTTT
CASSPFTSSGSEAFF
>TRBJ1-1|few|TRBD1|TRBV7-9
TGTGCCAGCAGCTGGACAGGGATCGGAACTGAAGCTTTCTTT
CASSWTGIGTEAFF
>TRBJ2-5|-|-|TRBV28
TGTGCCAGCAGTTTTGGGCAGGGGCAAGAGACCCAGTACTTC
CASSFGQGQETQYF
>TRBJ1-1|-|TRBD1|TRBV9
TGTGCCAGCAGCGCCGGGACAGGGGGCGGGACTGAAGCTTTCTTT
CASSAGTGGGTEAFF
>TRBJ2-7|-|TRBD2|TRBV7-9
TGTGCCAGCAGCTTAGTGACTAGCGGATCCTACGAGCAGTACTTC
CASSLVTSGSYEQYF
>TRBJ2-7|-|TRBD2|TRBV10-3
TGTGCCATCAGTGACCCCGGCGGGAGGAACGAGCAGTACTTC
CAISDPGGRNEQYF
>TRBJ1-2|-|-|TRBV4-3
TGCGCCAGCAGCCAAGATAATGACGGAGACTATGGCTACACCTTC
CASSQDNDGDYGYTF
>TRBJ2-2|-|-|TRBV30
TGTGCCTGGAGTGTACTAGGGAACACCGGGGAGCTGTTTTTT
CAWSVLGNTGELFF
>TRBJ2-1|-|TRBD2|TRBV6-4
TGTGCCAGCAGTGACTCGGCGGGAGCGTACAATGAGCAGTTCTTC
CASSDSAGAYNEQFF
>TRBJ2-7|-|-|TRBV13
TGTGCCAGCAGCTTAGCCGGGAGCTCCTACGAGCAGTACTTC
CASSLAGSSYEQYF
>TRBJ2-1|-|TRBD2|TRBV2
TGTGCCACGTGGACTAGCGGGCATTCTCGCAATGAGCAGTTCTTC
CATWTSGHSRNEQFF
>TRBJ1-1|-|-|TRBV19
TGTGCCAGTAGTATAGGTCCTGGGGCAGAGAACACTGAAGCTTTCTTT
CASSIGPGAENTEAFF
>TRBJ1-2|-|-|TRBV6-1
TGTGCCAGCAGTGAGGCCGGGGTAATGGGTTTAAACTATGGCTACACCTTC
CASSEAGVMGLNYGYTF
>TRBJ2-7|-|-|TRBV19
TGTGCCAGTAGTATACTACAGGGATCGGTCCACGAGCAGTACTTC
CASSILQGSVHEQYF
>TRBJ2-4|-|-|TRBV14
TGTGCCAGCAGCCCTAGGGGGGCCAAAAACATTCAGTACTTC
CASSPRGAKNIQYF
>TRBJ1-2|-|TRBD1|TRBV6-5
TGTGCCAGCAGCCCCCTTGGACAGGCCCCCTATGGCTACACCTTC
CASSPLGQAPYGYTF
>TRBJ2-7|-|-|TRBV4-1
TGCGCCAGCAGCCAAGCCCAGGGCTACGAGCAGTACTTC
CASSQAQGYEQYF
>TRBJ2-1|-|TRBD2|TRBV4-2
TGTGCCAGCAGTCGACTAGCGGGCCTGAGCTCCTACAATGAGCAGTTCTTC
CASSRLAGLSSYNEQFF